This entry is about one TCR beta chain. Its cognate antigen is unknown. The data stem from a study of OX40 agonist ivuxolimab in advanced cancers. Looking at the study overall: Prior anti-PD-1, anti-PD-L1 or anti-CTLA-4 therapy did not bar entry, and more than 35% had some. Two cutaneous melanoma patients and one hepatocellular carcinoma patient, three in all, had partial responses. Study-wide points: Blood T cells, both CD4+ and CD8+, expanded clonally by week 6 at 0.1 to 3.0 mg/kg. Relatively little clonal expansion, among the lowest observed, appeared in partial responders at 0.1-3.0 mg/kg.

Clones were sequenced by immunoSEQ multiplex PCR, and TCRdb holds only the in-frame ones, with some missing. The table records tens of thousands of clones, 60% to 80% of them present only once. The source was CD4+ or CD8+ T cells sorted from blood, collected in a trial of the OX40 agonist ivuxolimab. This receptor was obtained from an adult with an advanced solid tumor such as melanoma, head and neck, liver or kidney cancer.

The chain's CDR3 is CASGPGTRKETQYF. The CDR3 DNA follows: TGTGCTAGTGGCCCCGGGACACGGAAAGAGACCCAGTACTTC. V gene TRBV12-5 combines with J gene TRBJ2-5; the D gene is possibly TRBD1 (6 bases). CDR1 is LGHNT, CDR2 FRNRAP, per germline. Trimming cost V 6 bases and J 3 bases, with 14 bases left between them. The CDR3 runs 14 residues.